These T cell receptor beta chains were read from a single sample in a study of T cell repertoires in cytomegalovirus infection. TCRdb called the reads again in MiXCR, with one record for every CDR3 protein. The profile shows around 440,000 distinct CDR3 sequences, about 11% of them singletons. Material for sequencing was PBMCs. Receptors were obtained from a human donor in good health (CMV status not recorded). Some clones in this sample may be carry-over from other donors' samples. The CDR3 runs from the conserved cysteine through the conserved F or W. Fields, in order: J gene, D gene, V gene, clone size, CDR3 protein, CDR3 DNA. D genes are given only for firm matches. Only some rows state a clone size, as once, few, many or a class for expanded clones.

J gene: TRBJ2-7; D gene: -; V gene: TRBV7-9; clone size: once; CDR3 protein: CASSPGTGGLEQYF; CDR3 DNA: TGTGCCAGCAGCCCCGGGACCGGAGGGCTCGAGCAGTACTTC
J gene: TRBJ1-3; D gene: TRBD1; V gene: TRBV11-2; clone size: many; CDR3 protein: CASSPPTGRINTIYF; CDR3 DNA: TGTGCCAGCAGCCCCCCGACAGGGCGGATTAACACCATATATTTT
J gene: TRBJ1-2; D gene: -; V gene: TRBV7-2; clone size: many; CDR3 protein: CASSLLRQVDYGYTF; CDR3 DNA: TGTGCCAGCAGCTTACTAAGACAGGTGGACTATGGCTACACCTTC
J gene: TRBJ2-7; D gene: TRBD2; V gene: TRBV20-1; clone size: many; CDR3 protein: CSAPLGGAYEQYF; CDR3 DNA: TGCAGTGCTCCCCTTGGGGGGGCCTACGAGCAGTACTTC
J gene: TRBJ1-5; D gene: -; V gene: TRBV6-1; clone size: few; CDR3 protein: CASSESGSNQPQHF; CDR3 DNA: TGTGCCAGCAGTGAGTCGGGTAGCAATCAGCCCCAGCATTTT
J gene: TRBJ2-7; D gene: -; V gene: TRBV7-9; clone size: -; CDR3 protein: CASSLNVPGPSYEQYF; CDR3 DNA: TGTGCCAGCAGCTTAAATGTCCCAGGCCCTTCCTACGAGCAGTACTTC
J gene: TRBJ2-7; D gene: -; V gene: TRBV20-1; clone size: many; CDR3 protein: CSARAGTYEQYF; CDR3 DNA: TGCAGTGCTAGAGCGGGAACCTACGAGCAGTACTTC
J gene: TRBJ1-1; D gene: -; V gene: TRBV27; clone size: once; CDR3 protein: CASSLWAGSEAFF; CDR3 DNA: TGTGCCAGCAGTTTATGGGCTGGGTCTGAAGCTTTCTTT
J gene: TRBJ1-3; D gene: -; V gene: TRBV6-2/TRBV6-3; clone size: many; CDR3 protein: CASSYRDSGPGNTIYF; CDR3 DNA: TGTGCCAGCAGTTACCGAGATTCGGGGCCTGGAAACACCATATATTTT
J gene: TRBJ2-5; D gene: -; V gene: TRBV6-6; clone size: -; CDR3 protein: CASIEGGGRKETQYF; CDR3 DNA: TGTGCCAGCATAGAAGGGGGGGGTCGGAAAGAGACCCAGTACTTC
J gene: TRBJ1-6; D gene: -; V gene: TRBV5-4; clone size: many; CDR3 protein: CASSGAGLRNSPLHF; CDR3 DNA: TGTGCCAGCAGCGGAGCGGGACTTAGAAATTCACCCCTCCACTTT
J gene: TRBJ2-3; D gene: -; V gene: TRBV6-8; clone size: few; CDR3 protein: CASSYSGLKTDTQYF; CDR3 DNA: TGTGCCAGCAGTTACTCGGGACTTAAAACAGATACGCAGTATTTT
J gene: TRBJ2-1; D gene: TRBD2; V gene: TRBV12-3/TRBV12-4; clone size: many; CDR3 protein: CACTRGPLPGGEQFF; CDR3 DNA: TGTGCCTGCACCAGAGGGCCCCTCCCGGGGGGTGAGCAGTTCTTC
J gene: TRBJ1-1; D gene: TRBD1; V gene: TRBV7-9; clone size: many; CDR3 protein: CASSFPRQGGNTEAFF; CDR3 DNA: TGTGCCAGCAGCTTTCCCAGACAGGGCGGGAACACTGAAGCTTTCTTT
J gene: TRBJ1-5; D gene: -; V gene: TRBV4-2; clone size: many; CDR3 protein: CASSAQGGGNQPQHF; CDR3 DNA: TGTGCCAGCAGCGCCCAGGGAGGGGGCAATCAGCCCCAGCATTTT
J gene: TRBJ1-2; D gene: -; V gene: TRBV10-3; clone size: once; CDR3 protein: CAISELQPQNGYTF; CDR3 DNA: TGTGCCATCAGTGAGTTGCAGCCACAAAATGGCTACACCTTC
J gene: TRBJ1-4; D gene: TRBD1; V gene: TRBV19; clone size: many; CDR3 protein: CASSWDRGMEKLFF; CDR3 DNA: TGTGCCAGTAGCTGGGACAGGGGTATGGAAAAACTGTTTTTT
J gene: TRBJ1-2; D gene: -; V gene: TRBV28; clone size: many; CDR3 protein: CASSLGGSGGYTF; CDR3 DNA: TGTGCCAGCAGTTTAGGGGGTTCAGGCGGCTACACCTTC
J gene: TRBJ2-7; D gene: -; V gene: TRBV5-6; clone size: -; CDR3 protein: CANSWDRYEQYF; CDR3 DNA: TGTGCCAACAGCTGGGACCGCTACGAGCAGTACTTC
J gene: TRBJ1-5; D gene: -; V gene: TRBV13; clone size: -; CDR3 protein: CASSLGQGRQPQHF; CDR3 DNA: TGTGCCAGCAGCTTAGGACAGGGACGTCAGCCCCAGCATTTT
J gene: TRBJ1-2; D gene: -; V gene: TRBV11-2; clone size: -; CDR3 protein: CASSPGGTVFGYTF; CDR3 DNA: TGTGCCAGCAGCCCTGGAGGGACCGTATTTGGCTACACCTTC
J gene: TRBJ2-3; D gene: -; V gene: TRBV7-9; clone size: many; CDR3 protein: CASSLGTSPEGTDTQYF; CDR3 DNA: TGTGCCAGCAGCTTAGGAACTAGCCCTGAGGGGACAGATACGCAGTATTTT
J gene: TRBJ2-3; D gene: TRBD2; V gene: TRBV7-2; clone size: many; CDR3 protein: CASSLAGGRPSDTQYF; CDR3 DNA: TGTGCCAGCAGCTTAGCGGGAGGGCGGCCGTCAGATACGCAGTATTTT
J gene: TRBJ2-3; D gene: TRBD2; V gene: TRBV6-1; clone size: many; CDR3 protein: CASRLASTDTQYF; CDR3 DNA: TGTGCCAGCAGACTAGCGAGCACAGATACGCAGTATTTT
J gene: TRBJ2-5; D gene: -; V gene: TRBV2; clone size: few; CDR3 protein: CASSREKETQYF; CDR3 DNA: TGTGCCAGCAGCCGGGAGAAAGAGACCCAGTACTTC
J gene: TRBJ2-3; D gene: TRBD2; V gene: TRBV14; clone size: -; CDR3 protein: CASSPTALSGRRTDTQYF; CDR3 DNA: TGTGCCAGCAGCCCGACTGCTTTAAGCGGGAGAAGGACAGATACGCAGTATTTT
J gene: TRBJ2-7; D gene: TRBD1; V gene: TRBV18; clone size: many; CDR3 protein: CASSPLRDSTYEQYF; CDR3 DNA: TGTGCCAGCTCACCACTTAGGGACAGCACCTACGAGCAGTACTTC
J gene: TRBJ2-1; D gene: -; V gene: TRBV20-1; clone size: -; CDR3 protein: CSARIGPQGNEQFF; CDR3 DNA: TGCAGTGCTAGGATAGGTCCCCAAGGGAATGAGCAGTTCTTC
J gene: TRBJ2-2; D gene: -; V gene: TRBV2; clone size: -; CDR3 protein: CASSDRGLTGELLF; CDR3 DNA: TGTGCCAGCAGTGACAGGGGTCTCACCGGGGAGCTGCTTTTT
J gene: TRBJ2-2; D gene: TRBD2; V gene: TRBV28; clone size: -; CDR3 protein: CASSLFGTSGERGTGELFF; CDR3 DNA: TGTGCCAGCAGCCTGTTTGGGACTAGCGGAGAGCGGGGCACCGGGGAGCTGTTTTTT
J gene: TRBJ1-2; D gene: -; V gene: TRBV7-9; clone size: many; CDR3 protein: CASSLVQGSDYGYTF; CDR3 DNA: TGTGCCAGCAGCTTAGTGCAGGGGTCCGACTATGGCTACACCTTC
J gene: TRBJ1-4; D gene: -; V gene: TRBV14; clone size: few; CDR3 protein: CASSQSGIGIDEKLFF; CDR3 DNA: TGTGCCAGCAGCCAGTCGGGAATCGGGATCGATGAAAAACTGTTTTTT
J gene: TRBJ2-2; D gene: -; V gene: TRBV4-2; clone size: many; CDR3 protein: CASSQDPSATGELFF; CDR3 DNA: TGTGCCAGCAGCCAAGATCCTAGTGCCACCGGGGAGCTGTTTTTT
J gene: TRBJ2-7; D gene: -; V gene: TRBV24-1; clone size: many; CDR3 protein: CATSDWSSYEQYF; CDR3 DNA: TGTGCCACCAGTGATTGGAGCTCCTACGAGCAGTACTTC
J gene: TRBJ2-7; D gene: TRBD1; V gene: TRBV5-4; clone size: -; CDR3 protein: CASSPQWDRGTYEQYF; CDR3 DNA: TGTGCCAGCAGCCCCCAATGGGACAGGGGTACCTACGAGCAGTACTTC
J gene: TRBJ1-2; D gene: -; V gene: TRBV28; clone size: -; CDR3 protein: CASSPSEGRNYGYTF; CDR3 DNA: TGTGCCAGCAGCCCTTCGGAAGGCAGAAACTATGGCTACACCTTC
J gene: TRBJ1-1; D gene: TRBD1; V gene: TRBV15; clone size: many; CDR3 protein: CATSREVTGGATEAFF; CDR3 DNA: TGTGCCACCAGCAGAGAGGTCACAGGGGGGGCCACTGAAGCTTTCTTT
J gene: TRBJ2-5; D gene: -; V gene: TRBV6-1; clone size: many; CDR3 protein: CASSLLGAAGTQYF; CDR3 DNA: TGTGCCAGCAGTTTGTTAGGGGCTGCGGGGACCCAGTACTTC
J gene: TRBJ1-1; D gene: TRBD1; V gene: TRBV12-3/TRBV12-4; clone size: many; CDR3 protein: CASSPPGGGTEAFF; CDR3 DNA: TGTGCCAGCAGCCCCCCAGGGGGAGGAACTGAAGCTTTCTTT
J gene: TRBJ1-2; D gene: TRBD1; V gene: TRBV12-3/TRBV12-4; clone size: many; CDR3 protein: CASTTGGSRIGYTF; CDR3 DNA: TGTGCCAGCACGACAGGGGGCAGTCGGATTGGCTACACCTTC
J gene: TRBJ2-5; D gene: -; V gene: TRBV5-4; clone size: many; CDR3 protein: CASSSEAVQETQYF; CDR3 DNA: TGTGCCAGCAGCAGCGAGGCGGTCCAAGAGACCCAGTACTTC
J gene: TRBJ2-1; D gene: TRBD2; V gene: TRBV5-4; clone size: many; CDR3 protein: CASSLGTSGINEQFF; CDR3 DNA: TGTGCCAGCAGCTTGGGGACTAGCGGGATTAATGAGCAGTTCTTC
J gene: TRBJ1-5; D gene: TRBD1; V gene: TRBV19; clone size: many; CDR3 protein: CATAQQGVSNQPQHF; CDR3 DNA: TGTGCCACCGCACAGCAGGGGGTCAGCAATCAGCCCCAGCATTTT
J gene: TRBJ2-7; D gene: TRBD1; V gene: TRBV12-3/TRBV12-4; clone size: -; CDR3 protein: CASSLGTGDHEQYF; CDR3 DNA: TGTGCCAGCAGTTTAGGGACAGGGGATCACGAGCAGTACTTC
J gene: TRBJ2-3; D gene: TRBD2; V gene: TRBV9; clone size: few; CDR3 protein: CASSARLGTSGPTDTQYF; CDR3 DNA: TGTGCCAGCAGCGCTAGGCTTGGGACTAGCGGTCCCACAGATACGCAGTATTTT
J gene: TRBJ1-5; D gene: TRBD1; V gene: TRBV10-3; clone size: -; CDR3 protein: CSISVGQPPNNNQPQHF; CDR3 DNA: TGTTCCATCAGTGTGGGACAGCCGCCCAACAATAATCAGCCCCAGCATTTT
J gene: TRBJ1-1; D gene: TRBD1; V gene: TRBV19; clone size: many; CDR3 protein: CASIPDRGLGRTEAFF; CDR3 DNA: TGTGCCAGTATCCCGGACAGGGGGCTCGGTCGCACTGAAGCTTTCTTT
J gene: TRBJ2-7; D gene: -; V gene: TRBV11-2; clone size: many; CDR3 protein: CASSLDGIAGPSYEQYF; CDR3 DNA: TGTGCCAGCAGCTTAGATGGGATCGCGGGGCCTTCCTACGAGCAGTACTTC